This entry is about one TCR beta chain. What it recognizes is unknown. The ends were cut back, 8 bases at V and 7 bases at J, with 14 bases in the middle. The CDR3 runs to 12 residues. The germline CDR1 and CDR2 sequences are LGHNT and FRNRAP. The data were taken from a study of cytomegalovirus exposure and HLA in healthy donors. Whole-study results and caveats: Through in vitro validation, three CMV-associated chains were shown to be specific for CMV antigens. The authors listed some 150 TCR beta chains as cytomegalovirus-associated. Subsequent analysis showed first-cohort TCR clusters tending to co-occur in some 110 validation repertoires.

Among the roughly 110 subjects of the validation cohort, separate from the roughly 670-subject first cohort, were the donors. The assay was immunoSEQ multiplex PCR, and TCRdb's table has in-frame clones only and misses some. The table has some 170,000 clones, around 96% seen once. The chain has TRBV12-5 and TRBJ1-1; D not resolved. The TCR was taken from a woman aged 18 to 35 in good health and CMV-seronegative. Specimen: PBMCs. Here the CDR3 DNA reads TGTGCTAGTTCCTATTTGGAGTTTGAAGCTTTCTTT. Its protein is CASSYLEFEAFF.